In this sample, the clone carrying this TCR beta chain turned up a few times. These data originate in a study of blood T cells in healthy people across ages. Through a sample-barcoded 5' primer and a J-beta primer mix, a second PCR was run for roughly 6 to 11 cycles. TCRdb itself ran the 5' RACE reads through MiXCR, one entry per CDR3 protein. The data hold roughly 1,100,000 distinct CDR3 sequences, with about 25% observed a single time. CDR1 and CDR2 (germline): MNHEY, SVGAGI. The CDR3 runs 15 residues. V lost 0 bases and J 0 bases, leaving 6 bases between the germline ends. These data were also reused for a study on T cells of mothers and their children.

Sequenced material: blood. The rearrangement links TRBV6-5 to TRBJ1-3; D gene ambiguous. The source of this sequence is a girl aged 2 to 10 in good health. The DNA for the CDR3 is TGTGCCAGCAGTTACTCCATACTCTCTGGAAACACCATATATTTT. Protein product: CASSYSILSGNTIYF.